Sequencing of this T cell receptor beta chain was carried out in a study of shared clonotypes between healthy human individuals. A single count supports this clone. This CDR3 has 15 residues. CDR1 is SGHAT and CDR2 is FQNNGV in the germline V gene. The V gene lost 0 bases and the J gene lost 0 bases, with 9 bases spanning the gap. Each sorted subset replicate got 200 ng genomic DNA, roughly 30,000 genomes. TCRdb's table, derived via immunoSEQ multiplex PCR, lists solely in-frame clones and lacks some. The table shows around 980,000 clones, with about 80% occurring only once. The rearrangement uses TRBV11-2 and TRBJ2-7; D is uncertain. The clonotype comes from a man aged 18 to 30 in good health. Some clones in this sample may be carry-over from other donors' samples. Input material: memory CD4+ T cells from PBMCs. The sample's subset: CD45RA-negative fraction. The CDR3 nucleotides read TGTGCCAGCAGCTTAGACTACCAGAGCTCCTACGAGCAGTACTTC. Its protein product is CASSLDYQSSYEQYF.